This TCR beta chain was sequenced for a study of immune evolution from preneoplasia to lung adenocarcinoma. The length of the CDR3 is 16 residues. CDR1 and CDR2 (germline): MGHRA, YSYEKL. Germline trimming cut 0 bases from V and 7 bases from J; bases unmatched to any gene: 6. Generated by immunoSEQ multiplex PCR, the TCRdb table keeps only in-frame clones and is missing some. Of roughly 2,200 clones listed, around four fifths are singletons. Between the mid-2010s and the late 2010s, patients underwent resection in Japan or China. The clonotype originates from a person in their sixties or seventies with lung adenocarcinoma. Sequencing used FFPE normal lung tissue adjacent to the tumor. The chain carries TRBV4-1 and TRBJ1-4; 9 bases are shared with TRBD1. In nucleotides, the CDR3 is TGCGCCAGCAGCCAAGATCTGGGACAGGGTTTTGAAAAACTGTTTTTT. Its protein product is CASSQDLGQGFEKLFF.